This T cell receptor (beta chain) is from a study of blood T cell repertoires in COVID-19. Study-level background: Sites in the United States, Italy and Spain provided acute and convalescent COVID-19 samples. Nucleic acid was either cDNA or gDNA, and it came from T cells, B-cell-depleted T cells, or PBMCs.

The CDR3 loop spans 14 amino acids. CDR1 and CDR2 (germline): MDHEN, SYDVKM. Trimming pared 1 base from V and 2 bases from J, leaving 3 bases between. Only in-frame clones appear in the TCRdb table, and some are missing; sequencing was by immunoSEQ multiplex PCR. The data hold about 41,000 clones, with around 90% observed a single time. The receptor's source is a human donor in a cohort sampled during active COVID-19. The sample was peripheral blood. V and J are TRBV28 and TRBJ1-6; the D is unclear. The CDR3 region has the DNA TGTGCCAGCAGTTTATCGGCCTATAATTCACCCCTCCACTTT. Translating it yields CASSLSAYNSPLHF. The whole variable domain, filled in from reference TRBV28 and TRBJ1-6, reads DVKVTQSSRYLVKRTGEKVFLECVQDMDHENMFWYRQDPGLGLRLIYFSYDVKMKEKGDIPEGYSVSREKKERFSLILESASTNQTSMYLCASSLSAYNSPLHFGNGTRLTVT.